This T cell receptor beta chain is drawn from a study of T cell responses to AZD1222 COVID-19 vaccine. Findings and caveats of the study: Regions 160-218 and 743-854 dominated among vaccine-associated CD4 TCRs spanning spike. Seropositive AZD1222 recipients at baseline numbered only five to seven. Two doses of AZD1222 preceded a rise in Spike-specific TCR breadth and depth.

In regard to this clone: Its specificity is unknown.

Germline V gene data show CDR1 as KGHSH and CDR2 as LQKENI. Trimming at V came to 1 base and at J to 9 bases, leaving 9 bases not matched to a gene. This CDR3 has 17 amino acids. The protocol was immunoSEQ multiplex PCR, while the TCRdb copy is restricted to in-frame clones and leaves out a portion. This table holds 130,000 to 150,000 clones, about 90% found once. The clonotype originates from an adult in good health. The gene calls are TRBV18 and TRBJ2-1, with 13 positions matching TRBD2. Sequenced here: peripheral blood, sampled on day 0 of AZD1222 vaccination. The CDR3 loop is CASSPLGLAGASGEQFF. CDR3 DNA: TGTGCCAGCTCACCACTTGGACTAGCGGGAGCCTCCGGTGAGCAGTTCTTC.